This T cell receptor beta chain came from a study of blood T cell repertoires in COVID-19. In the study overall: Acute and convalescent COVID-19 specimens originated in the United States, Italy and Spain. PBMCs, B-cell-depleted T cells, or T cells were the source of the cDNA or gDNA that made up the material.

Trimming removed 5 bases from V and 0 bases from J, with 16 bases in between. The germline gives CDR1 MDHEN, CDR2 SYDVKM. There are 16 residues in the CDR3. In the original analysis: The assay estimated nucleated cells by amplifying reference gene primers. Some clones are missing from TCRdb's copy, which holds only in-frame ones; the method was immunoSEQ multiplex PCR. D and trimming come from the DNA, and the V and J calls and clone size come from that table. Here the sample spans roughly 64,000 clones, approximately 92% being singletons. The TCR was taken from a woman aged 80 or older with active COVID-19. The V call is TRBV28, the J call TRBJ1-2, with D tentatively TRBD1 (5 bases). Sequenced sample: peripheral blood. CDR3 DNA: TGTGCCAGCAGTAGCCTAGGACCGACAGCTAACTATGGCTACACCTTC. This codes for CASSSLGPTANYGYTF.